Listed here are 31 T cell receptor beta chains from one sample, sequenced in a study of T-cell memory formation after mild COVID-19. One entry per CDR3 protein, called by TCRdb with MiXCR from the 5' RACE reads. The sample gives under 550,000 distinct CDR3 sequences, 15% to 20% of which show up once; roughly 21% is in the top ten. What was sequenced was PBMCs or a T cell subset sorted from them (not recorded which). The receptors originated from a man aged 18 to 30 who had mild COVID-19 (a few samples of this study predate the infection). Cell type and time point are not known.

This clonotype was recorded at least ten times. The chain recombines TRBV5-1 with TRBJ1-1; D is unclear. Per germline, CDR1 SGHRS and CDR2 YFSETQ. The V and J ends lost 2 bases and 0 bases respectively, with 14 bases between them. This CDR3 is built from 16 residues. CDR3 nucleotides: TGCGCCAGCAGCTTCTGGACGGCAGGACTGAACACTGAAGCTTTCTTT. Protein product: CASSFWTAGLNTEAFF.

In its sample, this clonotype was seen a few times. The CDR3 sequence is CAPTGELFF. CDR3 coding DNA: TGTGCCCCCACCGGGGAGCTGTTTTTT. The rearrangement uses TRBV24-1 and TRBJ2-2; D gene ambiguous. Germline CDR1 is KGHDR and CDR2 is SFDVKD. V was cut by 12 bases and J by 4 bases, with 2 bases left in between. The CDR3 length is 9 residues.

The rearrangement links TRBV12-3 or TRBV12-4 to TRBJ1-5; D may be TRBD1 (6 bases). Trimming removed 6 bases at V and 3 bases at J, with 12 bases between. The CDR3 extends over 14 amino acids. In DNA form, the CDR3 reads TGTGCCAGCAGAAAAGGGGGTATCAATCAGCCCCAGCATTTT. It translates to CASRKGGINQPQHF.

This clonotype has just a few counts. V and J are TRBV7-2 and TRBJ2-7; TRBD1 is a possible D gene (5 bases). The CDR3 sequence is 14 residues long. The V end was cut by 5 bases, the J end by 3 bases, with 14 bases between. Germline CDR1 and CDR2: SGHTA and FQGNSA. For the CDR3, the DNA is TGTGCCAGCAGCCCGAAGGGGCAGAGCTACGAGCAGTACTTC. It yields the protein CASSPKGQSYEQYF.

The table lists this clonotype with a few counts. V usage is TRBV7-8 and J usage is TRBJ1-6, with 7 bases fitting TRBD1. J gave up 10 bases and V 5 bases, and 8 bases lay outside the gene matches. Germline assignment: CDR1 SGHVS and CDR2 FQNEAQ. The CDR3 extends over 14 amino acids. For the CDR3, the DNA is TGTGCCAGCAGCCAGGACAGGCGACGGTCACCCCTCCACTTT. Amino acids: CASSQDRRRSPLHF. The full variable domain, completed using reference TRBV7-8 and TRBJ1-6, is GAGVSQSPRYKVAKRGQDVALRCDPISGHVSLFWYQQALGQGPEFLTYFQNEAQLDKSGLPSDRFFAERPEGSVSTLKIQRTQQEDSAVYLCASSQDRRRSPLHFGNGTRLTVT.

This clonotype has only a few counts. This rearrangement joins TRBV7-9 to TRBJ1-5; D is unresolved. Germline V gene lookup returns CDR1 SEHNR and CDR2 FQNEAQ (reference sequence). There are 16 residues in the CDR3. V lost 3 bases, J lost 0 bases, and 12 bases lay in between. CDR3 coding DNA: TGTGCCAGCAGCTTGGGCGGGCCATATAGCAATCAGCCCCAGCATTTT. Translating gives CASSLGGPYSNQPQHF. Full variable domain (rest looked up from reference TRBV7-9 and TRBJ1-5): DTGVSQNPRHKITKRGQNVTFRCDPISEHNRLYWYRQTLGQGPEFLTYFQNEAQLEKSRLLSDRFSAERPKGSFSTLEIQRTEQGDSAMYLCASSLGGPYSNQPQHFGDGTRLSIL.

This clonotype was found a few times. CDR3 in amino acids: CASSLRPATDTQYF. The CDR3 nucleotides are TGCGCCAGCAGCCTTCGCCCGGCCACAGATACGCAGTATTTT. V and J are TRBV4-3 and TRBJ2-3, with no clear D. CDR1 is LGHNA and CDR2 is YSLEER in the germline V gene. With 4 bases removed from V and 2 bases from J, the gap between germline ends came to 10 bases. The CDR3 consists of 14 residues.

This clonotype was seen repeatedly, ten times or more. The rearrangement joins TRBV6-6 to TRBJ2-2; D uncertain. CDR3 length: 13 amino acids. V lost 6 bases to trimming and J lost 1 base, with 6 bases between them. Germline CDR1 is MNHNY and CDR2 is SVGAGI (reference sequence). CDR3 protein: CASRGGNTGELFF. The CDR3 DNA reads as TGTGCCAGCAGAGGTGGGAACACCGGGGAGCTGTTTTTT.

This clonotype has only a few counts. This chain uses TRBV5-4 with TRBJ2-3; no reliable D call. The CDR3 contains 15 residues. Trimming pared 6 bases from V and 5 bases from J, leaving 19 bases between. Germline assignment: CDR1 SGHNT and CDR2 YYREEE (reference sequence). In DNA, the CDR3 is TGTGCCAGCACCCTATCGGGTCCCTCTATAGATACGCAGTATTTT. As protein: CASTLSGPSIDTQYF.

The chain couples TRBV7-9 to TRBJ1-1; D ambiguous. CDR1 SEHNR and CDR2 FQNEAQ come from the germline V gene (reference sequence). V shed 2 bases and J shed 5 bases, with 12 bases lying between them. CDR3 size: 14 residues. In nucleotides, the CDR3 is TGTGCCAGCAGCTTATTGCGAAGTATGACTGAAGCTTTCTTT. It encodes CASSLLRSMTEAFF. Full variable domain (missing parts from reference TRBV7-9 and TRBJ1-1): DTGVSQNPRHKITKRGQNVTFRCDPISEHNRLYWYRQTLGQGPEFLTYFQNEAQLEKSRLLSDRFSAERPKGSFSTLEIQRTEQGDSAMYLCASSLLRSMTEAFFGQGTRLTVV.

The chain combines TRBV20-1 with TRBJ2-7, with D tentatively TRBD2 (6 bases). The CDR3 has 13 residues. Trimming shortened V by 6 bases and J by 1 base, and 13 bases separated the two germline ends. Per germline, CDR1 DFQATT and CDR2 SNEGSKA (reference sequence). CDR3 sequence: CSAPTSSSYEQYV. In DNA form, the CDR3 reads TGCAGTGCGCCGACTAGTTCTTCCTACGAGCAGTACGTC.

This chain uses TRBV19 with TRBJ2-1; no firm D call. Per germline, CDR1 LNHDA and CDR2 SQIVND (reference sequence). The CDR3 extends over 14 amino acids. Trimming cost V 4 bases and J 10 bases, with 17 bases left between them. CDR3: CASSSHGPAGEQFF. The CDR3, as DNA: TGTGCCAGTAGTAGCCACGGGCCTGCTGGGGAGCAGTTCTTC.

As regards this clonotype: A read error likely explains this, since a far larger clone differs by one base. This rearrangement joins TRBV7-9 to TRBJ2-2; D might be TRBD2 (5 bases). The CDR3 has 12 amino acids. Germline lookup yields CDR1 SEHNR and CDR2 FQNEAQ (reference sequence). The CDR3 region is CASSLGSGEMFF. CDR3 DNA: TGTGCCAGCAGCTTGGGATCCGGGGAGATGTTTTTT.

The chain joins TRBV4-3 to TRBJ1-1; D possibly corresponds to TRBD1 (5 bases). The CDR3 contains 17 residues. Germline CDR1 reads LGHNA; CDR2 reads YSLEER. V lost 0 bases, J lost 2 bases, and 16 bases lay in between. CDR3 residues: CASSQEGFGGDNTEAFF. In DNA form, the CDR3 reads TGCGCCAGCAGCCAAGAAGGCTTTGGAGGGGATAACACTGAAGCTTTCTTT.

The chain combines TRBV6-5 with TRBJ2-3; D gene unclear. The CDR3 is 14 amino acids. With 7 bases removed from V and 6 bases from J, the gap between germline ends came to 17 bases. Germline V gene lookup returns CDR1 MNHEY and CDR2 SVGAGI. The CDR3 sequence is CASKIGVTTDTQYF. Here the CDR3 DNA reads TGTGCCAGCAAGATCGGCGTCACGACGGATACGCAGTATTTT.

The chain links TRBV12-3 or TRBV12-4 to TRBJ1-2; the D is unclear. This CDR3 has 14 amino acids. Trimming took off 3 bases at V and 3 bases at J, with 11 bases between the two ends. CDR3 DNA sequence: TGTGCCAGCAGTTTGGCTAATTTGCACTATGGCTACACCTTC. Its translation is CASSLANLHYGYTF.

The chain couples TRBV5-8 to TRBJ2-3; D is ambiguous. V lost 7 bases and J lost 2, with 8 bases in between. CDR3 size: 12 residues. Germline CDR1 reads SGHTS; CDR2 reads YDEGEE. The CDR3 reads CASAEDTDTQYF. DNA for the CDR3: TGTGCCAGCGCCGAGGACACAGATACGCAGTATTTT.

V gene TRBV7-9 combines with J gene TRBJ2-3; 11 bases align to TRBD2. The V segment lost 8 bases and the J segment 5 bases; nucleotides outside the gene matches: 3. Per germline, CDR1 SEHNR and CDR2 FQNEAQ (reference sequence). This CDR3 is 13 amino acids long. The CDR3 loop reads CASELAGVDTQYF. For the CDR3, the DNA is TGTGCCAGCGAACTAGCGGGGGTAGATACGCAGTATTTT.

The chain joins TRBV18 to TRBJ2-7; 10 bases map to TRBD1. Germline trimming cut 3 bases from V and 2 bases from J; bases unmatched to any gene: 4. This CDR3 is 15 amino acids long. The V gene's germline CDR1 is KGHSH and CDR2 LQKENI. CDR3 residues: CASSPGQGGTYEQYV. In nucleotides, the CDR3 is TGTGCCAGCTCACCCGGACAGGGGGGGACCTACGAGCAGTACGTC.

This clonotype has a handful of counts. The chain links TRBV7-9 to TRBJ1-1; TRBD1 is a possible D gene (5 bases). V shed 8 bases and J shed 8 bases, with 15 bases lying between them. The CDR3 is 12 residues long. Germline CDR1 SEHNR, CDR2 FQNEAQ (reference sequence). CDR3 sequence (DNA): TGTGCCAGCCGCCCGATGGGGGGGGAAGCTTTCTTT. This gives the protein CASRPMGGEAFF. Combining the CDR3 with reference TRBV7-9 and TRBJ1-1 gives the whole variable domain DTGVSQNPRHKITKRGQNVTFRCDPISEHNRLYWYRQTLGQGPEFLTYFQNEAQLEKSRLLSDRFSAERPKGSFSTLEIQRTEQGDSAMYLCASRPMGGEAFFGQGTRLTVV.

The rearrangement joins TRBV4-2 to TRBJ1-5; D ambiguous. The V gene's germline CDR1 is LGHNA and CDR2 YNFKEQ. V was trimmed by 1 base and J by 0 bases, leaving 10 bases between them. CDR3 length: 16 residues. DNA of the CDR3: TGTGCCAGCAGCCAAGCGCGCAGAGATAGCAATCAGCCCCAGCATTTT. This translates into CASSQARRDSNQPQHF.

This clonotype was seen a few times. The CDR3 spells CASSPRDTLRKLFF. The DNA of the CDR3 is TGTGCCAGCAGTCCCCGGGACACGTTGAGAAAACTGTTTTTT. The V call is TRBV27, the J call TRBJ1-4, with D possibly matching TRBD1 (6 bases). CDR3 length: 14 residues. Trimming took 5 bases from V and 10 from J, leaving 17 bases between them. Germline loops: CDR1 MNHEY, CDR2 SMNVEV (reference sequence).

This sequence joins TRBV6-5 and TRBJ1-5; 7 bases align to TRBD1. The CDR3 totals 14 residues. Trimming cost V 6 bases and J 1 base; bases outside gene matches: 3. Germline loops: CDR1 MNHEY, CDR2 SVGAGI. DNA for the CDR3: TGTGCCAGCAGCTCGGACAGGAGCAATCAGCCCCAGCATTTT. Amino acids: CASSSDRSNQPQHF.

This clonotype was counted only a few times. The chain links TRBV13 to TRBJ2-5, with D possibly being TRBD1 (6 bases). CDR3 size: 14 residues. Trimming took 2 bases from V and 5 from J, leaving 12 bases between them. Germline lookup yields CDR1 PRHDT and CDR2 FYEKMQ (reference sequence). CDR3 nucleotides: TGTGCCAGCAGCTTACAGGGGTCCGCCGAGACCCAGTACTTC. The encoded protein is CASSLQGSAETQYF. The full variable domain, its missing parts supplied by reference TRBV13 and TRBJ2-5, is AAGVIQSPRHLIKEKRETATLKCYPIPRHDTVYWYQQGPGQDPQFLISFYEKMQSDKGSIPDRFSAQQFSDYHSELNMSSLELGDSALYFCASSLQGSAETQYFGPGTRLLVL.

In DNA, the CDR3 is TGTGCCAGCAGCCTCGGGACAGGGGCCCCGCGGACGCAGTATTTT. The encoded protein is CASSLGTGAPRTQYF. V and J are TRBV27 and TRBJ2-3; 10 positions agree with TRBD1. This CDR3 comprises 15 residues. V shed 6 bases, J shed 9 bases, and the junction held 12 bases outside the gene matches. In germline, CDR1 is MNHEY, CDR2 SMNVEV (reference sequence).

CDR3 sequence: CASSGSPTNSGGTTDTQYF. Written as DNA, the CDR3 is TGTGCCAGCAGTGGCTCCCCCACTAATAGCGGGGGGACCACAGATACGCAGTATTTT. The V gene is TRBV28, the J gene TRBJ2-3; 10 bases fit TRBD2. The CDR3 has 19 amino acids. Germline trimming cut 5 bases from V and 2 bases from J; bases unmatched to any gene: 16. Germline loops: CDR1 MDHEN, CDR2 SYDVKM.

A few counts support this clonotype. The chain couples TRBV20-1 to TRBJ2-7, with a tentative D call TRBD1 (6 bases). CDR3 length equals 17 residues. The V and J ends lost 0 bases and 4 bases respectively, with 22 bases between them. Germline CDR1 is DFQATT and CDR2 is SNEGSKA (reference sequence). The CDR3 protein is CSARDTNLGWGRYEQYF. The CDR3 nucleotides read TGCAGTGCTAGAGATACGAACTTAGGTTGGGGGCGATACGAGCAGTACTTC.

This chain connects TRBV4-1 to TRBJ2-3; 15 bases agree with TRBD2. The germline CDR1 and CDR2 sequences are MGHRA and YSYEKL. V lost 4 bases to trimming and J lost 4 bases; unmatched junction nucleotides: 3. The CDR3 is 16 amino acids. CDR3 DNA: TGCGCCAGCAGCCTGGGACTAGCGGGGGGTTCAGATACGCAGTATTTT. Its protein product is CASSLGLAGGSDTQYF.

As DNA, the CDR3 is TGTGCCAGCAGGGGGGACAGACAAGAGACCCAGTACTTC. Translation: CASRGDRQETQYF. This rearrangement joins TRBV2 to TRBJ2-5, with 7 bases fitting TRBD1. The CDR3 consists of 13 residues. The ends lost 6 bases at V and 2 bases at J; junction bases unmatched: 3. Germline V gene data show CDR1 as SNHLY and CDR2 as FYNNEI.

This clonotype came up a few times. The chain recombines TRBV15 with TRBJ2-1; 8 bases are a match to TRBD2. V shed 0 bases and J 3 bases; nucleotides not matched to a gene: 1. There are 15 residues in the CDR3. In germline, CDR1 is LNHNV, CDR2 YYDKDF (reference sequence). In DNA form, the CDR3 reads TGTGCCACCAGCAGAGATCGGGGGGGCTACAATGAGCAGTTCTTC. Translating gives CATSRDRGGYNEQFF.

This chain uses TRBV28 with TRBJ2-7; D is undetermined. CDR1 and CDR2 (germline): MDHEN, SYDVKM. Between the trimmed V and J ends, which lost 6 bases and 2 bases, there was a span of 8 bases. This CDR3 spans 12 amino acids. Here the CDR3 DNA reads TGTGCCAGCAGCCCCGGGCCCTACGAGCAGTACGTC. Protein: CASSPGPYEQYV.